This TCR beta chain was found in a study of T cells expressing NK-cell markers. The CDR3 is 16 residues long. Germline CDR1 reads SQVTM; CDR2 reads ANQGSEA. The study, taken as a whole, reports: Nothing established the HCMV specificity of expanded NKG2C+ T cell clones.

In the case of this clonotype: The antigen remains unidentified.

Reanalyzing the 5' RACE reads, TCRdb keeps one entry per CDR3 protein, without DNA. The sample data list about 390,000 distinct CDR3 sequences. The chain combines TRBV29-1 with TRBJ2-5; TCRdb outputs TRBD2, but without DNA this stays unchecked. Material: blood T cells: a sorted CD56 or NKG2C T cell subset, CD4+ or CD8+ T cells, or bulk PBMC T cells (not recorded which). The source is a woman aged 45-60 years in good health. The CDR3 sequence: CSVDGGGRIGQETQYF. Filled out from reference TRBV29-1 and TRBJ2-5, the complete variable domain reads SAVISQKPSRDICQRGTSLTIQCQVDSQVTMMFWYRQQPGQSLTLIATANQGSEATYESGFVIDKFPISRPNLTFSTLTVSNMSPEDSSIYLCSVDGGGRIGQETQYFGPGTRLLVL.